This entry is about one T cell receptor (beta chain). Data came from immunoSEQ multiplex PCR; TCRdb stores just in-frame clones and leaves some out. This table holds fewer than 85,000 clones, 85% to 95% found once. This sample was included in a study of OX40 agonist ivuxolimab in advanced cancers. Overall study: Recorded diagnoses for dose-escalation patients were hepatocellular carcinoma, melanoma, renal cell or head and neck cancer.

The CDR3 contains 16 residues. Trimming at V came to 5 bases and at J to 7 bases, leaving 13 bases not matched to a gene. In germline, CDR1 is GTSNPN, CDR2 SVGIG (reference sequence). This sequence was found in an adult with an advanced solid tumor such as melanoma, head and neck, liver or kidney cancer. The chain combines TRBV30 with TRBJ2-2; 10 positions match TRBD1. Source: CD4+ or CD8+ T cells sorted from blood, taken in a trial of the OX40 agonist ivuxolimab. In nucleotides, the CDR3 is TGTGCCTGGGACGACCTGGGACAGGGGTTTGGCGGGGAGCTGTTTTTT. Amino acid sequence: CAWDDLGQGFGGELFF.